This entry lists 3 T cell receptor beta chains sequenced from one sample in a study of human T cells and chemical hapten exposure. TCRdb recomputed calls from the RACE reads with MiXCR, one row per CDR3 protein. Found here are over 300,000 distinct CDR3 sequences, approximately 5.1% of them singletons; the top ten hold approximately 2.8%. Indicated time point: pre-sensitization, week 0. The treatment denotes: therapeutic diphenylcyclopropenone sensitization with weekly scalp DPC. Sequencing used whole blood, obtained in connection with sensitization to the hapten diphenylcyclopropenone (DPC). The receptors shown here come from a woman aged 45-60 years with alopecia areata. Some clones in this sample may be carry-over from other donors' samples.

This clonotype occurred many times. This rearrangement joins TRBV5-5 to TRBJ2-2; 7 bases match TRBD2. The CDR3 has 16 residues. Trimming at V came to 4 bases and at J to 7 bases, leaving 13 bases not matched to a gene. Germline V gene sequence: CDR1 SGHKS, CDR2 YYEKEE (reference sequence). CDR3 amino acids: CASSPHGGEASGELFF. DNA for the CDR3: TGTGCCAGCAGCCCCCATGGGGGGGAAGCCAGCGGGGAGCTGTTTTTT.

J is TRBJ1-6 and V is TRBV4-3; D perhaps matches TRBD1 (5 bases). V gave up 4 bases and J gave up 10 bases, with 17 bases separating them. The CDR3 is 15 residues long. Germline lookup yields CDR1 LGHNA and CDR2 YSLEER. Here the CDR3 DNA reads TGCGCCAGCAGCCCGCGGGCGGGGGGGATCTCACCCCTCCACTTT. Amino acids: CASSPRAGGISPLHF.

This rearrangement joins TRBV4-3 to TRBJ2-3, with 9 bases fitting TRBD2. Per germline, CDR1 LGHNA and CDR2 YSLEER. The length of the CDR3 is 17 residues. Unmatched junction bases numbered 8, after V lost 0 bases and J lost 4 bases. The CDR3 DNA reads TGCGCCAGCAGCCAAGATTGGGCTAGCGGGAATCCAGATACGCAGTATTTT. Translated, it gives CASSQDWASGNPDTQYF.